This is a list of T cell receptor beta chains from one sample in a study of CD8 T cells in ankylosing spondylitis. Each CDR3 protein is one row after TCRdb ran MiXCR on the 5' RACE reads. The table includes some 350,000 distinct CDR3 sequences, 14% to 15% detected once. The material sequenced was blood, either unsorted or a sorted T cell fraction (not recorded which). The receptors originated from a male donor with ankylosing spondylitis or in good health (not recorded which). Each CDR3 is given with its conserved first and last residue. A D gene is named only where the DNA matches it firmly. The size of a clone is reported for some rows only, either as once, few or many, or as a class for expanded clones.

clone_size	d_call	j_call	v_call	cdr3_nt	cdr3_aa
-	TRBD1	TRBJ2-2	TRBV5-1	TGCGCCAGCAGCTTGGCAGGACAGGGGCTGGGTAACGCCGGGGAGCTGTTTTTT	CASSLAGQGLGNAGELFF
few	-	TRBJ1-1	TRBV5-1	TGCGCCAGCAGCTTGCGGTACGGGTCTGAAGCTTTCTTT	CASSLRYGSEAFF
few	TRBD1	TRBJ2-7	TRBV7-2	TGTGCCAGCAGCTACGCGACAGGGGGTCGGGACGAGCAGTACTTC	CASSYATGGRDEQYF
-	-	TRBJ2-3	TRBV15	TGTGCCACCAGCAGAGCCACGGGGGTTCACGATACGCAGTATTTT	CATSRATGVHDTQYF
-	-	TRBJ2-5	TRBV4-2	TGTGCCAGCAGCCAAGGTTCCTGGGTAGTAGAGACCCAGTACTTC	CASSQGSWVVETQYF
-	TRBD2	TRBJ2-1	TRBV11-1	TGTGCCAGCAGCTTAGCGAGGGCTAGCGGGAGGCTCTACAATGAGCAGTTCTTC	CASSLARASGRLYNEQFF
-	TRBD2	TRBJ2-3	TRBV10-3	TGTGCCATCAGGGACCCGGGACTAGCGGGCACAGATACGCAGTATTTT	CAIRDPGLAGTDTQYF
few	TRBD1	TRBJ1-2	TRBV6-5	TGTGCCAGCAGTTCCGACAGGGGTGGGAACTATGGCTACACCTTC	CASSSDRGGNYGYTF
-	TRBD1	TRBJ2-7	TRBV9	TGTGCCAGCAGCGTAGGGGGACAGGGGGCTAACGAGCAGTACTTC	CASSVGGQGANEQYF
-	-	TRBJ2-1	TRBV5-1	TGCGCCAGCAGCTTAGATACTGAGCAGTTCTTC	CASSLDTEQFF
-	-	TRBJ2-7	TRBV5-1	TGCGCCAGCAGCCGGGTCGCCTACGAGCAGTACTTC	CASSRVAYEQYF
-	TRBD2	TRBJ2-3	TRBV9	TGTGCCAGCAGCGTAGGGGCGGGAGGATCAGATACGCAGTATTTT	CASSVGAGGSDTQYF
few	-	TRBJ1-1	TRBV12-5	TGTGCTAGTGGTTTGGTTTGGGAAGCTTTCTTT	CASGLVWEAFF
-	TRBD2	TRBJ2-7	TRBV2	TGTGCCAGCAGTGATAGAGCTAGCGGTTCCTACGAGCAGTACTTC	CASSDRASGSYEQYF
many	-	TRBJ1-3	TRBV21-1	TGTGCCAGCAGCAAAGCGCTTTATGCTGGAAACACCATATATTTT	CASSKALYAGNTIYF
few	-	TRBJ1-1	TRBV4-1	TGCGCCAGCAGCCAGCACCAGGACGTGAACACTGAAGCTTTCTTT	CASSQHQDVNTEAFF
once	-	TRBJ1-2	TRBV12-3/TRBV12-4	TGTGCCAGCAGTGCATCGGGACGTCTCGGTGGCTACACCTTC	CASSASGRLGGYTF
few	-	TRBJ2-2	TRBV11-1	TGTGCCAGCAGCTACCCAACCAGACAGGCCCTGAACACCGGGGAGCTGTTTTTT	CASSYPTRQALNTGELFF
-	-	TRBJ2-5	TRBV3-1	TGTGCCAGCAGCCAGGGGCTGACTTGGCAAGAGACCCAGTACTTC	CASSQGLTWQETQYF
-	TRBD1	TRBJ1-1	TRBV18	TGTGCCAGCTCACTTCCTAGACAGGGACAGAGGACTGAAGCTTTCTTT	CASSLPRQGQRTEAFF
-	TRBD2	TRBJ2-1	TRBV7-2	TGTGCCAGCAGCTTAGCGGGGCGGGGGACCTACAATGAGCAGTTCTTC	CASSLAGRGTYNEQFF
-	-	TRBJ2-7	TRBV6-5	TGTGCCAGCAGTTTCCGACCAGGCGAGCAGTACTTC	CASSFRPGEQYF
few	TRBD1	TRBJ2-7	TRBV4-1	TGCGCCAGCAGCCAAGTAGGACAGGGGAAGCCCTACGAGCAGTACTTC	CASSQVGQGKPYEQYF
-	-	TRBJ2-5	TRBV19	TGTGCCAGTAGTTCACCGGGACAAGTGTCAGAGACCCAGTACTTC	CASSSPGQVSETQYF
-	-	TRBJ1-5	TRBV6-2/TRBV6-3	TGTGCCAGCGGGTACGAAGGGGGGGGCAATCAGCCCCAGCATTTT	CASGYEGGGNQPQHF
-	-	TRBJ2-1	TRBV5-6	TGTGCCAGCAGCACCCTCCAGACCAACTACAATGAGCAGTTCTTC	CASSTLQTNYNEQFF
-	-	TRBJ1-1	TRBV5-1	TGCGCCAGCAGCTTGGACAGTACGAACACTGAAGCTTTCTTT	CASSLDSTNTEAFF
few	-	TRBJ2-5	TRBV7-2	TGTGCCAGCAGCTTAGCCCTGTGGGAGACCCAGTACTTC	CASSLALWETQYF
-	-	TRBJ2-1	TRBV15	TGTGCCACCAGCAGAGATGCAGCGGGTATCAGCAATGAGCAGTTCTTC	CATSRDAAGISNEQFF
-	TRBD2	TRBJ2-1	TRBV6-5	TGTGCCAGCAGTTTGCCTTTAGCGGGAGCCTACAATGAGCAGTTCTTC	CASSLPLAGAYNEQFF
-	-	TRBJ2-7	TRBV4-2	TGTGCCAGCAGCCAAGCGCAGGGATACGAGCAGTACTTC	CASSQAQGYEQYF
few	-	TRBJ1-1	TRBV5-1	TGCGCCAGCAGCCCCTCCGTTGGGGGGAAAACTGAAGCTTTCTTT	CASSPSVGGKTEAFF
many	TRBD2	TRBJ2-2	TRBV14	TGTGCCAGCAGCCCACTACTACTAGCGGGGGGCAAATCTCTCACCGGGGAGCTGTTTTTT	CASSPLLLAGGKSLTGELFF
-	-	TRBJ2-1	TRBV10-1	TGCGCCAGCAGTGAGGCTACCGGGACGCCGCCGGGAAATGAGCAGTTCTTC	CASSEATGTPPGNEQFF
-	TRBD1	TRBJ2-7	TRBV11-3	TGTGCCAGCAGCGCTGGGACAGGTCCACTCTACGAGCAGTACTTC	CASSAGTGPLYEQYF
-	-	TRBJ2-1	TRBV5-1	TGCGCCAGCAGCTTTTTATTATTAGGAGGGGGCAATGAGCAGTTCTTC	CASSFLLLGGGNEQFF
few	-	TRBJ1-5	TRBV5-5	TGTGCCAGCAGCTTGAGGGTCGGAGATCAGCCCCAGCATTTT	CASSLRVGDQPQHF
-	-	TRBJ1-1	TRBV7-2	TGTGCCAGCAGCTTGGATGCAGGCTTGAACACTGAAGCTTTCTTT	CASSLDAGLNTEAFF
-	-	TRBJ1-6	TRBV20-1	TGCAGTGCTAGAGATCAATCAGAAGGATGGAGCTCACCCCTCCACTTT	CSARDQSEGWSSPLHF
few	TRBD1	TRBJ1-1	TRBV5-1	TGCGCCAGCAGCATGGACAGGGCGGCGGGCACTGAAGCTTTCTTT	CASSMDRAAGTEAFF
-	-	TRBJ2-5	TRBV7-2	TGTGCCAGCAGTGAGGTAGCACAAGAGACCCAGTACTTC	CASSEVAQETQYF
few	TRBD2	TRBJ2-1	TRBV4-2	TGTGCCAGCAGCCCTTCCGGGACTAGTCGTTCCTACAATGAGCAGTTCTTC	CASSPSGTSRSYNEQFF
-	-	TRBJ2-1	TRBV20-1	TGCAGTGCTACGGAGATACAGACTAAACCCCGGAATGAGCAGTTCTTC	CSATEIQTKPRNEQFF
-	-	TRBJ1-1	TRBV10-3	TGTGCCATCAGTGACCCTCAGACCGGGAATGAAGCTTTCTTT	CAISDPQTGNEAFF
-	-	TRBJ1-6	TRBV5-1	TGCGCCAGCAGCTTGGGGGTGCCGGGATCCTATAATTCACCCCTCCACTTT	CASSLGVPGSYNSPLHF
many	-	TRBJ1-4	TRBV29-1	TGCAGCGGAGCGGGGCCGGATGAAAAACTGTTTTTT	CSGAGPDEKLFF
few	-	TRBJ2-5	TRBV3-1	TGTGCCAGCAGCCGACTTGTCCAAGAGACCCAGTACTTC	CASSRLVQETQYF
few	-	TRBJ2-7	TRBV5-1	TGCGCCAGCCCGCAGGGAGGAGACGAGCAGTACTTC	CASPQGGDEQYF
-	TRBD1	TRBJ2-2	TRBV27	TGTGCCAGCAGACCAACAGGGGGCGTTGGCACCGGGGAGCTGTTTTTT	CASRPTGGVGTGELFF
-	-	TRBJ1-4	TRBV10-2	TGCGCCAGCAGTGAAGGGGGAGGTCGGGAAAAACTGTTTTTT	CASSEGGGREKLFF
many	-	TRBJ1-2	TRBV29-1	TGCAGCGCGACAGCTAACTATGGCTACACCTTC	CSATANYGYTF
few	-	TRBJ1-2	TRBV6-1	TGTGCCAGCAGTGAATCCACCCTAGGGGCTGTATATGGCTACACCTTC	CASSESTLGAVYGYTF
-	-	TRBJ1-1	TRBV5-5	TGTGCCAGCTCCATCATTGGGGTATACGTGAACACTGAAGCTTTCTTT	CASSIIGVYVNTEAFF
many	-	TRBJ1-2	TRBV12-3/TRBV12-4	TGTGCCAGCAGTCCCCGATGGGGTGGCTACACCTTC	CASSPRWGGYTF